Here is one T cell receptor beta chain with its context. The germline CDR1 and CDR2 sequences are MNHEY and SMNVEV (reference sequence). V gave up 7 bases and J gave up 2 bases, with 12 bases separating them. This CDR3 is 14 amino acids long. These data come from a study of blood T cell repertoires in COVID-19. Study as a whole: The samples span acute and convalescent COVID-19 from the United States, Italy and Spain. In each case, the material was cDNA or gDNA derived from T cells, B-cell-depleted T cells, or PBMCs.

Authors' methods: By means of reference gene primer amplification, nucleated cell counts were estimated. Repertoires were generated with immunoSEQ multiplex PCR, while TCRdb's copy carries only in-frame clones and drops some. Clone size and the V and J calls come from that table; the DNA yielded D and trimming. The sample has 240,000 or so clones, around 85% seen once. Sequenced: peripheral blood. This chain joins TRBV27 and TRBJ1-5; no reliable D call. This TCR came from a man in his sixties with acute or convalescent COVID-19. The CDR3 nucleotides read TGTGCCAGCACTCCCAGCGGTGGCAATCAGCCCCAGCATTTT. Its translation: CASTPSGGNQPQHF.